Detailed here is one TCR beta chain. The method was immunoSEQ multiplex PCR; TCRdb's version includes in-frame clones alone and lacks a portion of them. There are some 700,000 clones in the sample; approximately 85% occur only once, and about 0.011% lies in the top ten. The data are from a study of shared T cell receptors in the human thymus. Germline CDR1 is LNHNV and CDR2 is YYDKDF (reference sequence). The CDR3 is 16 amino acids. V was cut by 2 bases and J by 7 bases, with 17 bases left in between. These records were also assigned to another study, of human thymus T cells. This second report adds: Donation was from healthy Finnish infants who were having corrective surgery that addressed congenital heart defects. Resections were taken during corrective heart surgery, and the thymus tissue came from these. Related studies found that unrelated individuals share highly overlapping thymic repertoires.

The sequenced sample was thymocytes. This sequence joins TRBV15 and TRBJ1-4, with TRBD1 as a possible D gene (5 bases). The receptor was derived from a girl under three years old with a congenital heart defect. The CDR3 loop reads CATSRRGWGGSEKLFF. The DNA of the CDR3 is TGTGCCACCAGCAGACGGGGATGGGGGGGGAGTGAAAAACTGTTTTTT.